These 21 T cell receptor beta chains were sequenced from one sample in a study of patients and donors after allogeneic stem cell transplantation. MiXCR was run by TCRdb on the RT-PCR reads, yielding one entry per CDR3 protein. The table shows about 960,000 distinct CDR3 sequences, with around 17% occurring only once. Sequencing was performed on blood, either unsorted or a sorted T cell fraction (not recorded which). The receptors derive from a human donor who was either an allogeneic HSCT recipient or a stem cell or donor lymphocyte infusion donor (not recorded which). It is not recorded whose cells these are; they may come from a transplant donor.

The rearrangement links TRBV29-1 to TRBJ2-7; no clear D. V lost 4 bases to trimming and J lost 6 bases, with 10 bases between them. Germline V gene data show CDR1 as SQVTM and CDR2 as ANQGSEA. The CDR3 runs to 11 residues. DNA of the CDR3: TGCAGCGTTGCTGAAGGGTCCGAGCAGTACTTC. The encoded protein is CSVAEGSEQYF.

This clonotype has a handful of counts. This CDR3 is CASSLGGALEQYF. The DNA of the CDR3 is TGTGCCAGCAGTTTAGGGGGGGCTCTCGAGCAGTACTTC. The chain is built from TRBV12-3 or TRBV12-4 and TRBJ2-7, with D perhaps assigned TRBD1 or TRBD2 (6 bases each). The V gene lost 1 base and the J gene lost 6 bases, with 10 bases spanning the gap. The CDR3 contains 13 residues.

The chain couples TRBV30 to TRBJ2-7; tentatively, D is TRBD1 (7 bases). Trimming pared 2 bases from V and 3 bases from J, leaving 11 bases between. This CDR3 comprises 13 residues. Per germline, CDR1 GTSNPN and CDR2 SVGIG (reference sequence). CDR3: CAWSSGGLYEQYF. The CDR3 region has the DNA TGTGCCTGGAGTTCAGGGGGACTCTACGAGCAGTACTTC.

This chain uses TRBV6-5 with TRBJ2-5; 9 positions match TRBD2. This CDR3 is 16 amino acids long. From germline, CDR1 is MNHEY and CDR2 SVGAGI. The V segment lost 2 bases and the J segment 3 bases; nucleotides outside the gene matches: 7. CDR3 residues: CASSYRIAGVEETQYF. CDR3 DNA sequence: TGTGCCAGCAGTTACCGGATAGCGGGGGTAGAAGAGACCCAGTACTTC.

This clonotype was counted a few times. The rearrangement joins TRBV20-1 to TRBJ2-1; TRBD1 or TRBD2 may be the D gene (6 bases each). Germline V lookup: CDR1 DFQATT, CDR2 SNEGSKA (reference sequence). This CDR3 has 14 amino acids. The CDR3 coding sequence is TGCAGCGTCACAACACGGAGGGGGTACAATGAGCAGTTCTTC. It specifies CSVTTRRGYNEQFF.

This clonotype has ten or more counts. The gene calls are TRBV12-3 or TRBV12-4 and TRBJ1-2; perhaps TRBD1 as D (6 bases). V was shortened by 5 bases and J by 0 bases, with 16 bases between the two germline ends. CDR3 length: 16 residues. The CDR3 spells CASSPAGTKANYGYTF. The CDR3 nucleotides read TGTGCCAGCAGTCCCGCTGGGACAAAAGCTAACTATGGCTACACCTTC.

This clonotype came up a few times. This chain uses TRBV7-2 with TRBJ1-5, with unresolved D. The CDR3 loop spans 14 amino acids. The V and J ends lost 1 base and 6 bases respectively, with 10 bases between them. The germline gives CDR1 SGHTA, CDR2 FQGNSA. CDR3 in DNA: TGTGCCAGCAGCTTAGAACGGCTCAGTCAGCCCCAGCATTTT. It encodes CASSLERLSQPQHF. Looking up the rest from reference TRBV7-2 and TRBJ1-5 gives the full variable domain: GAGVSQSPSNKVTEKGKDVELRCDPISGHTALYWYRQSLGQGLEFLIYFQGNSAPDKSGLPSDRFSAERTGGSVSTLTIQRTQQEDSAVYLCASSLERLSQPQHFGDGTRLSIL.

This sequence joins TRBV14 and TRBJ1-1; D gene unclear. Germline V lookup: CDR1 SGHDN, CDR2 FVKESK. The CDR3 sequence is 13 residues long. Trimming shortened V by 8 bases and J by 0 bases, and 10 bases separated the two germline ends. CDR3 nucleotides: TGTGCCAGCCAAGTTTCTATGAACACTGAAGCTTTCTTT. Amino acids: CASQVSMNTEAFF.

This clonotype turned up a few times. The chain joins TRBV5-1 to TRBJ2-2; D unresolved. Germline V gene sequence: CDR1 SGHRS, CDR2 YFSETQ. Trimming stripped 2 bases from V and 6 bases from J, with 14 bases between. The CDR3 spans 15 residues. This CDR3 is CASSFNSRSAGELFF. CDR3 coding DNA: TGCGCCAGCAGCTTCAACTCCAGAAGCGCCGGGGAGCTGTTTTTT.

This clonotype has only a few counts. The chain links TRBV7-9 to TRBJ2-1, with 8 positions matching TRBD2. This CDR3 contains 17 residues. Germline values: CDR1 SEHNR, CDR2 FQNEAQ (reference sequence). The junction had 16 bases not matched to a gene; V was cut back by 4 bases and J by 8 bases. The CDR3 reads CASSSETRFSGTHEQFF. Written as DNA, the CDR3 is TGTGCCAGCAGCTCCGAAACGCGGTTTAGCGGGACCCATGAGCAGTTCTTC.

The sample holds a few counts of this clonotype. The chain links TRBV20-1 to TRBJ2-1; 9 bases are shared with TRBD2. The CDR3 is made up of 17 amino acids. Germline loops: CDR1 DFQATT, CDR2 SNEGSKA (reference sequence). Trimming at V came to 3 bases and at J to 0 bases, leaving 9 bases not matched to a gene. The CDR3, as DNA: TGCAGTGCTAGGGGACTAGCAGCTTCTAGCTCCTACAATGAGCAGTTCTTC. It specifies CSARGLAASSSYNEQFF.

The table lists this clonotype with a few counts. The V and J genes are TRBV29-1 and TRBJ1-2; TRBD1 matches at 8 bases. V shed 6 bases and J 4 bases; nucleotides not matched to a gene: 7. The CDR3 spans 13 residues. Germline loops: CDR1 SQVTM, CDR2 ANQGSEA. In DNA, the CDR3 is TGCAGCGTCGCTGACAGGGGAGTCTATGGCTACACCTTC. Residues: CSVADRGVYGYTF.

The V and J genes are TRBV5-1 and TRBJ2-1; 7 bases align to TRBD1. CDR1 SGHRS and CDR2 YFSETQ come from the germline V gene. The V gene end was trimmed by 5 bases and the J gene end by 8 bases; junction bases not matched to a gene: 13. The CDR3 covers 15 residues. CDR3 in DNA: TGCGCCAGCAGTTGGACAGGTCGGTCGTTCGATGAGCAGTTCTTC. This encodes CASSWTGRSFDEQFF.

This clonotype was picked up a small number of times. The chain has TRBV14 and TRBJ1-1; 7 bases fit TRBD1. This CDR3 comprises 15 residues. V shed 0 bases and J 3 bases; nucleotides not matched to a gene: 4. Germline values: CDR1 SGHDN, CDR2 FVKESK. CDR3 in amino acids: CASSQDRDSHTEAFF. CDR3 coding DNA: TGTGCCAGCAGCCAAGATCGGGACAGTCACACTGAAGCTTTCTTT.

This clonotype was detected a few times. The rearrangement links TRBV6-5 to TRBJ2-1; D unclear. This CDR3 spans 11 amino acids. V lost 3 bases and J lost 9, with 6 bases in between. Germline lookup yields CDR1 MNHEY and CDR2 SVGAGI. The CDR3 coding sequence is TGTGCCAGCAGTTATTGGAGTGAGCAGTTCTTC. It translates to CASSYWSEQFF.

The V and J genes are TRBV18 and TRBJ1-1; D not resolved. The V gene lost 8 bases and the J gene lost 5 bases, with 12 bases spanning the gap. The germline V gene has CDR1 KGHSH and CDR2 LQKENI. This CDR3 is 12 amino acids long. The CDR3 DNA reads as TGTGCCAGCGGAGAGGGAAAGACTGAAGCTTTCTTT. Its translation is CASGEGKTEAFF.

The chain is built from TRBV5-1 and TRBJ1-1, with D hard to call. Per germline, CDR1 SGHRS and CDR2 YFSETQ. The V end lost 4 bases, the J end lost 1 base, and 17 bases lay between the germline ends. CDR3 length: 16 residues. CDR3 DNA sequence: TGCGCCAGCAGCCCCTTCCCAAGGAATGAGAACACTGAAGCTTTCTTT. Residues: CASSPFPRNENTEAFF. Supplemented by reference TRBV5-1 and TRBJ1-1, the full variable domain reads KAGVTQTPRYLIKTRGQQVTLSCSPISGHRSVSWYQQTPGQGLQFLFEYFSETQRNKGNFPGRFSGRQFSNSRSEMNVSTLELGDSALYLCASSPFPRNENTEAFFGQGTRLTVV.

This clonotype has a handful of counts. The rearrangement joins TRBV7-9 to TRBJ2-1, with TRBD2 matching over 10 bases. In germline, CDR1 is SEHNR, CDR2 FQNEAQ (reference sequence). The CDR3 has 15 amino acids. With 8 bases clipped from V and 0 bases from J, the junction kept 4 bases outside the gene matches. DNA for the CDR3: TGTGCCAGCCCACTAGCGGGAAGCTCCTACAATGAGCAGTTCTTC. Its translation: CASPLAGSSYNEQFF.

This clonotype was detected a few times. The chain recombines TRBV4-1 with TRBJ1-1; tentatively, D is TRBD1 (5 bases). The CDR3 totals 14 residues. Per germline, CDR1 MGHRA and CDR2 YSYEKL. V was pared by 3 bases and J by 4 bases, with 12 bases between. DNA for the CDR3: TGCGCCAGCAGCCAGAGTGACAGACCCACTGAAGCTTTCTTT. Translating gives CASSQSDRPTEAFF.

The CDR3 spells CASSFLGFGPNYGYTF. The CDR3 DNA reads as TGTGCCAGCAGTTTTCTGGGGTTTGGGCCTAACTATGGCTACACCTTC. V gene TRBV6-5 combines with J gene TRBJ1-2, with no clear D. V lost 4 bases, J lost 0 bases, and 15 bases lay in between. Germline CDR1 reads MNHEY; CDR2 reads SVGAGI. The CDR3 runs to 16 residues.

CDR3 residues: CASRDQDRMNTEAFF. The CDR3 DNA is TGTGCCAGCAGAGATCAAGACAGGATGAACACTGAAGCTTTCTTT. The chain couples TRBV6-1 to TRBJ1-1; a weak D match, TRBD1 (6 bases). Germline V gene lookup returns CDR1 MNHNS and CDR2 SASEGT. V was shortened by 6 bases and J by 0 bases, with 14 bases between the two germline ends. CDR3 length: 15 amino acids.